A single sample gave rise to the 28 T cell receptor beta chains below, sequenced in a study of shared clonotypes between healthy human individuals (TCRdb year 2020). The library was made by the immunoSEQ multiplex PCR assay. TCRdb limited this immuneACCESS table to in-frame rearrangements with V and J called. A share of clones is missing; checked studies link under half to unresolved V genes, and the rest is unexplained. The table for this sample lists approximately 2.5 million clones; approximately 93% of them were counted only once. Around 0.37% of the sample lies in the top ten. The specimen was naive CD4+ T cells from PBMCs. Interpreted using the paper, the cell subset or site label stands for: CD45RA+ positively selected. Receptors were obtained from a man aged 18 to 29 in good health. Some clones in this sample may be carry-over from other donors' samples.

The chain links TRBV30 to TRBJ1-2; tentative D call: TRBD1 (5 bases). Germline CDR1 is GTSNPN and CDR2 is SVGIG (reference sequence). This CDR3 has 14 amino acids. Between the trimmed V and J ends, which lost 0 bases and 5 bases, there was a span of 13 bases. CDR3 sequence: CAWSVLQGSYGYTF. CDR3 in DNA: TGTGCCTGGAGTGTACTTCAGGGTAGTTATGGCTACACCTTC.

The chain carries TRBV6-1 and TRBJ2-5; D is undetermined. The CDR3 covers 15 residues. The V and J ends lost 2 bases and 1 base respectively, with 11 bases between them. The germline CDR1 and CDR2 sequences are MNHNS and SASEGT. DNA of the CDR3: TGTGCCAGCAGTGAAATGGGGATCCCCCAAGAGACCCAGTACTTC. Its translation: CASSEMGIPQETQYF.

A word on this clone: This CDR3 is also generated by other DNA sequences in the sample. This sequence joins TRBV19 and TRBJ1-5; D is possibly TRBD1 (5 bases). There are 15 residues in the CDR3. Germline CDR1 LNHDA, CDR2 SQIVND (reference sequence). V was shortened by 3 bases and J by 1 base, with 10 bases between the two germline ends. CDR3 coding DNA: TGTGCCAGTAGTATTCAGGGACGGAGCAATCAGCCCCAGCATTTT. This encodes CASSIQGRSNQPQHF.

This clone has a single count. The chain recombines TRBV18 with TRBJ2-6; 8 nucleotides agree with TRBD1. V shed 6 bases, J shed 0 bases, and the junction held 10 bases outside the gene matches. Germline loops: CDR1 KGHSH, CDR2 LQKENI. The CDR3 loop spans 18 amino acids. As DNA, the CDR3 is TGTGCCAGCTCGCCCGGACAGGGTTCCAGCTCTGGGGCCAACGTCCTGACTTTC. This encodes CASSPGQGSSSGANVLTF.

Written as DNA, the CDR3 is TGTGCCTGGAGGGAGAGAGGCGCTTATGGCTACACCTTC. Encoded protein: CAWRERGAYGYTF. The chain joins TRBV30 to TRBJ1-2; D is unclear. CDR1 and CDR2 (germline): GTSNPN, SVGIG (reference sequence). The CDR3 contains 13 residues. Trimming took 3 bases from V and 5 from J, leaving 13 bases between them. The full variable domain, in which reference TRBV30 and TRBJ1-2 provide the parts outside the CDR3, is SQTIHQWPATLVQPVGSPLSLECTVEGTSNPNLYWYRQAAGRGLQLLFYSVGIGQISSEVPQNLSASRPQDRQFILSSKKLLLSDSGFYLCAWRERGAYGYTFGSGTRLTVV.

This chain links TRBV28 with TRBJ1-3; D is unresolved. The CDR3 spans 15 residues. CDR1 is MDHEN and CDR2 is SYDVKM in the germline V gene. Trimming stripped 5 bases from V and 4 bases from J, with 15 bases between. CDR3 residues: CASSTDFGRGNTIYF. The CDR3 DNA sequence: TGTGCCAGCAGTACCGATTTCGGGAGAGGAAACACCATATATTTT.

The J gene is TRBJ1-2, the V gene TRBV7-9; 7 bases are shared with TRBD1. The germline V gene has CDR1 SEHNR and CDR2 FQNEAQ (reference sequence). The CDR3 is made up of 12 amino acids. The ends lost 5 bases at V and 8 bases at J; junction bases unmatched: 5. CDR3 sequence: CASSNRGRGYTF. The CDR3 DNA follows: TGTGCCAGCAGCAACAGGGGACGAGGCTACACCTTC. Full variable domain (rest looked up from reference TRBV7-9 and TRBJ1-2): DTGVSQNPRHKITKRGQNVTFRCDPISEHNRLYWYRQTLGQGPEFLTYFQNEAQLEKSRLLSDRFSAERPKGSFSTLEIQRTEQGDSAMYLCASSNRGRGYTFGSGTRLTVV.

V is TRBV5-1 and J is TRBJ2-1; 11 nucleotides agree with TRBD1. The junction had 3 bases not matched to a gene; V was cut back by 1 base and J by 9 bases. CDR1 and CDR2 (germline): SGHRS, YFSETQ. The CDR3 loop spans 14 amino acids. DNA for the CDR3: TGCGCCAGCAGCTTGTGGACAGGGGGCAGTGAGCAGTTCTTC. Translated, it gives CASSLWTGGSEQFF.

The genes are TRBV7-8 and TRBJ2-1, with 9 bases fitting TRBD1. The CDR3 runs to 16 residues. Looked up from germline, CDR1 is SGHVS and CDR2 is FQNEAQ. Trimming cost V 5 bases and J 1 base; bases outside gene matches: 6. CDR3 residues: CASSRLTGGSYNEQFF. The DNA for the CDR3 is TGTGCCAGCAGCAGATTGACAGGGGGTTCCTACAATGAGCAGTTCTTC. Looking up the rest from reference TRBV7-8 and TRBJ2-1 gives the full variable domain: GAGVSQSPRYKVAKRGQDVALRCDPISGHVSLFWYQQALGQGPEFLTYFQNEAQLDKSGLPSDRFFAERPEGSVSTLKIQRTQQEDSAVYLCASSRLTGGSYNEQFFGPGTRLTVL.

CDR3 protein: CASSVGRGVLDQPQHF. CDR3 DNA sequence: TGTGCCAGCAGCGTAGGCCGCGGGGTGTTGGATCAGCCCCAGCATTTT. This chain links TRBV9 with TRBJ1-5; D is ambiguous. This CDR3 contains 16 residues. CDR1 and CDR2 from the germline V gene are SGDLS and YYNGEE. V lost 0 bases, J lost 5 bases, and 15 bases lay in between.

V is TRBV30 and J is TRBJ2-1; 14 positions match TRBD2. Per the germline V gene, CDR1 is GTSNPN and CDR2 is SVGIG (reference sequence). With V trimmed by 0 bases and J by 5 bases, 3 bases remained unmatched. CDR3 length: 16 amino acids. The CDR3, as DNA: TGTGCCTGGAGTGTCAGGACTAGCGGGAGGCACAATGAGCAGTTCTTC. Translating gives CAWSVRTSGRHNEQFF.

This clone was seen more than once but under ten times. The J gene is TRBJ1-5, the V gene TRBV7-9; tentative D call: TRBD1 (6 bases). This CDR3 has 13 amino acids. Germline CDR1 reads SEHNR; CDR2 reads FQNEAQ (reference sequence). Between the trimmed V and J ends, which lost 11 bases and 3 bases, there was a span of 14 bases. The CDR3 DNA follows: TGTGCCCTCGGGGGCACCGCCAATCAGCCCCAGCATTTT. The encoded protein is CALGGTANQPQHF.

The chain couples TRBV28 to TRBJ1-2; D ambiguous. The ends were cut back, 6 bases at V and 11 bases at J, with 28 bases in the middle. The CDR3 extends over 16 amino acids. Germline V lookup: CDR1 MDHEN, CDR2 SYDVKM. The CDR3 nucleotides are TGTGCCAGCAGCCCACTGCCCGCGTCGGGGAGGTCGGGATACACCTTC. The encoded protein is CASSPLPASGRSGYTF.

J is TRBJ2-2 and V is TRBV10-1; perhaps TRBD2 as D (6 bases). Between the trimmed V and J ends, which lost 6 bases and 7 bases, there was a span of 15 bases. The CDR3 consists of 14 residues. Germline CDR1 WNHNN, CDR2 SYGVQD (reference sequence). CDR3 residues: CASRRDSGVGELFF. The CDR3 coding sequence is TGCGCCAGCAGAAGGGACTCCGGCGTCGGGGAGCTGTTTTTT.

Here the CDR3 reads CAISTQGNYGYTF. The CDR3 region has the DNA TGTGCCATCAGCACACAGGGGAACTATGGCTACACCTTC. J is TRBJ1-2 and V is TRBV10-3; TRBD1 aligns across 7 bases. There are 13 residues in the CDR3. Germline lookup yields CDR1 ENHRY and CDR2 SYGVKD. V shed 6 bases and J 2 bases; nucleotides not matched to a gene: 3.

V and J are TRBV19 and TRBJ2-1; TRBD2 matches at 15 bases. Per the germline V gene, CDR1 is LNHDA and CDR2 is SQIVND (reference sequence). The V and J ends lost 8 bases and 4 bases, in that order; junction bases with no gene match: 9. The CDR3 sequence is 17 residues long. Here the CDR3 DNA reads TGTGCCAGTCAGCCGGGACTAGCGGGAGGTTCATACAATGAGCAGTTCTTC. Encoded protein: CASQPGLAGGSYNEQFF.

The rearrangement joins TRBV5-1 to TRBJ1-2; 8 nucleotides agree with TRBD1. Germline V gene data show CDR1 as SGHRS and CDR2 as YFSETQ. Trimming at V came to 4 bases and at J to 5 bases, leaving 7 bases not matched to a gene. This CDR3 is built from 14 residues. The CDR3 DNA reads as TGCGCCAGCAGCCCCGCAGGGACAGGATATGGCTACACCTTC. Encoded protein: CASSPAGTGYGYTF.

V and J are TRBV9 and TRBJ2-1; 8 nucleotides line up with TRBD1. Looked up from germline, CDR1 is SGDLS and CDR2 is YYNGEE. Trimming removed 0 bases from V and 4 bases from J; junction bases left unmatched: 6. The CDR3 spans 16 residues. CDR3 coding DNA: TGTGCCAGCAGCGTAGCTCCCCAGGGGGCATACAATGAGCAGTTCTTC. Translated, it gives CASSVAPQGAYNEQFF.

The genes are TRBV6-1 and TRBJ2-4; no reliable D call. Germline lookup yields CDR1 MNHNS and CDR2 SASEGT. V lost 0 bases, J lost 7 bases, and 13 bases lay in between. CDR3 length: 15 amino acids. CDR3 region: CASSEAAKGLNIQYF. CDR3 DNA sequence: TGTGCCAGCAGTGAAGCTGCCAAGGGTTTGAACATTCAGTACTTC.

This chain links TRBV7-3 with TRBJ1-1; tentative D call: TRBD1 (5 bases). V was clipped by 0 bases and J by 9 bases, with 14 bases between them. The CDR3 is 14 residues long. Germline V CDR1 and CDR2: SGHTA, FQGTGA. CDR3 sequence: CASSLTGGAQQAFF. CDR3 nucleotide sequence: TGTGCCAGCAGCTTAACGGGCGGGGCCCAACAAGCTTTCTTT. The full variable domain, rest sourced from reference TRBV7-3 and TRBJ1-1, is GAGVSQTPSNKVTEKGKYVELRCDPISGHTALYWYRQSLGQGPEFLIYFQGTGAADDSGLPNDRFFAVRPEGSVSTLKIQRTERGDSAVYLCASSLTGGAQQAFFGQGTRLTVV.

This clone appeared a single time. This CDR3 is also generated by other DNA sequences in the sample. The rearrangement links TRBV20-1 to TRBJ2-7; D may be TRBD2 (5 bases). CDR3 length equals 10 residues. The V and J ends lost 3 bases and 6 bases respectively, with 6 bases between them. Germline V CDR1 and CDR2: DFQATT, SNEGSKA (reference sequence). The CDR3 is CSASEGEQYF. The CDR3 DNA reads as TGCAGTGCTAGCGAGGGCGAGCAGTACTTC.

This clone showed up just once. V gene TRBV6-1 combines with J gene TRBJ2-3; TRBD2 matches at 9 bases. With 5 bases clipped from V and 4 bases from J, the junction kept 7 bases outside the gene matches. The germline CDR1 and CDR2 sequences are MNHNS and SASEGT. The CDR3 length is 15 residues. CDR3 residues: CASSFSGRGADTQYF. In nucleotides, the CDR3 is TGTGCCAGCAGTTTTAGCGGGAGAGGCGCAGATACGCAGTATTTT.

J is TRBJ2-7 and V is TRBV19; 11 bases match TRBD2. Germline lookup yields CDR1 LNHDA and CDR2 SQIVND (reference sequence). J was trimmed by 1 base and V by 3 bases; bases with no gene match: 5. This CDR3 is 16 amino acids long. In DNA, the CDR3 is TGTGCCAGTAGTATCAATCGACTAGCGGGATCCTACGAGCAGTACTTC. It specifies CASSINRLAGSYEQYF.

This clone was counted between two and nine times. Different DNA sequences within this sample yield the same CDR3. The chain carries TRBV20-1 and TRBJ1-1; D gene ambiguous. In germline, CDR1 is DFQATT, CDR2 SNEGSKA (reference sequence). CDR3 length: 11 residues. Trimming took off 1 base at V and 3 bases at J, with 3 bases between the two ends. The CDR3 is CSARGDTEAFF. The CDR3 nucleotides are TGCAGTGCTAGAGGTGACACTGAAGCTTTCTTT.

This chain uses TRBV2 with TRBJ2-7; D is possibly TRBD1 (6 bases). Germline V lookup: CDR1 SNHLY, CDR2 FYNNEI. Trimming cost V 6 bases and J 0 bases, with 12 bases left between them. The CDR3 contains 14 residues. This CDR3 reads CASRYRVGSYEQYF. The CDR3 coding sequence is TGTGCCAGCAGATACAGGGTCGGCTCCTACGAGCAGTACTTC.

V and J are TRBV28 and TRBJ2-7, with 10 bases aligning to TRBD1. Losses at the gene ends were 3 bases for V and 5 bases for J; bases not matched to a gene: 7. CDR1 and CDR2 (germline): MDHEN, SYDVKM. The CDR3 has 15 amino acids. CDR3 bases: TGTGCCAGCAGTTTTCGGGGGACAGGGGTCAACGAGCAGTACTTC. It encodes CASSFRGTGVNEQYF.

The chain combines TRBV6-1 with TRBJ1-2; TRBD1 might be the D (5 bases). The CDR3 runs 13 residues. Germline V gives CDR1 MNHNS, CDR2 SASEGT. The V and J ends lost 4 bases and 3 bases respectively, with 9 bases between them. CDR3 in DNA: TGTGCCAGCAGTGTCCGAGGGGACTATGGCTACACCTTC. Protein sequence: CASSVRGDYGYTF.

CDR3 region: CASSIMRGGGADTQYF. The CDR3 DNA reads as TGTGCCAGCAGTATCATGCGGGGGGGCGGCGCAGATACGCAGTATTTT. This sequence joins TRBV28 and TRBJ2-3; the match to TRBD2 covers 9 bases. The CDR3 runs to 16 residues. Germline V gene lookup returns CDR1 MDHEN and CDR2 SYDVKM. J gave up 4 bases and V 5 bases, and 10 bases lay outside the gene matches.